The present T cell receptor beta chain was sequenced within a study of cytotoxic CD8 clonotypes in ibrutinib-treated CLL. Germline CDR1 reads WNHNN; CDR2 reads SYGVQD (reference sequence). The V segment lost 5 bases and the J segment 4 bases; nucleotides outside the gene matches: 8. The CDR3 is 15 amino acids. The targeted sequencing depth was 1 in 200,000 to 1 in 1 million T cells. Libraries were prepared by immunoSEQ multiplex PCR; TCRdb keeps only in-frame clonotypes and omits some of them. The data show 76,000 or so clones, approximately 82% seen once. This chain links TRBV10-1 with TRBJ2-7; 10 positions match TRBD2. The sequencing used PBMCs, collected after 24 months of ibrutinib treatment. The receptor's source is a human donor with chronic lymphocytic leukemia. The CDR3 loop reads CASSTGLAEPYEQYF. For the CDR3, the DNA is TGCGCCAGCAGTACCGGACTAGCGGAACCGTACGAGCAGTACTTC.